Shown below are 14 T cell receptor beta chains from a single sample sequenced in a study of radiation and T cells in renal cell carcinoma. Profiling relied on immunoSEQ multiplex PCR, and the TCRdb table lists in-frame clones only, not all of them. The table records some 110,000 clones, approximately 78% of them present only once. As to time point: baseline pretreatment blood. The treatment here: 15 Gy SBRT to primary tumor, nephrectomy 4 weeks later. The sequencing here drew on blood, taken from a patient whose treatment included radiotherapy and nephrectomy. The receptors were sampled from a woman aged 55-70 years with renal cell carcinoma.

This sequence joins TRBV6-1 and TRBJ1-5; D unclear. Germline V gene lookup returns CDR1 MNHNS and CDR2 SASEGT. V lost 5 bases and J lost 1, with 6 bases in between. This CDR3 contains 13 residues. The chain's CDR3 is CASSHGSNQPQHF. The CDR3 nucleotides are TGTGCCAGCAGTCACGGAAGCAATCAGCCCCAGCATTTT.

This clone was seen more than once but under ten times. The V gene is TRBV7-2, the J gene TRBJ2-5, with TRBD1 identical over 7 bases. The CDR3 is 13 residues long. CDR1 and CDR2 from the germline V gene are SGHTA and FQGNSA. V shed 4 bases, J shed 2 bases, and the junction held 1 base outside the gene matches. The CDR3 nucleotides read TGTGCCAGCAGCTGGACAGGACAAGAGACCCAGTACTTC. Amino acid sequence: CASSWTGQETQYF. The complete variable domain, with remaining parts taken from reference TRBV7-2 and TRBJ2-5, reads GAGVSQSPSNKVTEKGKDVELRCDPISGHTALYWYRQSLGQGLEFLIYFQGNSAPDKSGLPSDRFSAERTGGSVSTLTIQRTQQEDSAVYLCASSWTGQETQYFGPGTRLLVL.

The genes are TRBV5-6 and TRBJ2-1; D tentatively reads TRBD1 or TRBD2 (6 bases each). Germline lookup yields CDR1 SGHDT and CDR2 YYEEEE. CDR3 length: 18 amino acids. The V end was cut by 2 bases, the J end by 0 bases, with 18 bases between. The CDR3, as DNA: TGTGCCAGCAGCTTTAGTTGGAATCCGGGGGCCTCCTACAATGAGCAGTTCTTC. Residues: CASSFSWNPGASYNEQFF.

The chain links TRBV7-8 to TRBJ1-4; D possibly corresponds to TRBD1 (5 bases). The V end lost 1 base, the J end lost 4 bases, and 10 bases lay between the germline ends. This CDR3 spans 15 amino acids. Per germline, CDR1 SGHVS and CDR2 FQNEAQ. In DNA, the CDR3 is TGTGCCAGCAGCTTAGTCGAGGGGTATAATGAAAAACTGTTTTTT. Translating gives CASSLVEGYNEKLFF.

The V and J genes are TRBV5-5 and TRBJ1-4, with D unclear. The V end lost 4 bases, the J end lost 4 bases, and 11 bases lay between the germline ends. This CDR3 is 14 amino acids long. Germline loops: CDR1 SGHKS, CDR2 YYEKEE (reference sequence). The CDR3 protein is CASSHLADNEKLFF. CDR3 DNA: TGTGCCAGCAGCCACTTGGCGGATAATGAAAAACTGTTTTTT. Full variable domain (outside the CDR3, taken from reference TRBV5-5 and TRBJ1-4): DAGVTQSPTHLIKTRGQQVTLRCSPISGHKSVSWYQQVLGQGPQFIFQYYEKEERGRGNFPDRFSARQFPNYSSELNVNALLLGDSALYLCASSHLADNEKLFFGSGTQLSVL.

CDR3 sequence (DNA): TGTGCCAGTAGTAAGGGGACAGGGCTCAATCAGCCCCAGCATTTT. The encoded protein is CASSKGTGLNQPQHF. The gene calls are TRBV19 and TRBJ1-5, with TRBD1 identical over 9 bases. The CDR3 runs to 15 residues. The J segment lost 3 bases and the V segment lost 4 bases, leaving 4 bases of the junction unmatched. CDR1 and CDR2 (germline): LNHDA, SQIVND (reference sequence).

The chain couples TRBV6-5 to TRBJ2-6; no clear D gene. Germline V gene data show CDR1 as MNHEY and CDR2 as SVGAGI. CDR3 length: 15 amino acids. Trimming took off 8 bases at V and 0 bases at J, with 11 bases between the two ends. The CDR3 protein is CASSGIYSGANVLTF. CDR3 in DNA: TGTGCCAGCTCTGGGATTTACTCTGGGGCCAACGTCCTGACTTTC.

The V gene is TRBV6-6, the J gene TRBJ1-6; 9 bases map to TRBD1. V was pared by 9 bases and J by 7 bases, with 7 bases of the junction left unmatched. Germline CDR1 reads MNHNY; CDR2 reads SVGAGI (reference sequence). The CDR3 runs 14 residues. The CDR3: CASGRGQGNSPLHF. CDR3 nucleotide sequence: TGTGCCAGTGGGCGAGGACAGGGGAATTCACCCCTCCACTTT.

The chain has TRBV19 and TRBJ1-3, with 9 bases identical to TRBD1. From germline, CDR1 is LNHDA and CDR2 SQIVND (reference sequence). There are 17 residues in the CDR3. Germline trimming cut 3 bases from V and 0 bases from J; bases unmatched to any gene: 6. CDR3 coding DNA: TGTGCCAGTAGTATCGGGACAGGGACTTCCTCTGGAAACACCATATATTTT. This codes for CASSIGTGTSSGNTIYF.

The chain is built from TRBV9 and TRBJ2-7; 11 nucleotides align to TRBD2. V lost 2 bases and J lost 5; bases outside the gene matches: 6. CDR3 length: 15 residues. Germline CDR1 is SGDLS and CDR2 is YYNGEE. The CDR3, as DNA: TGTGCCAGCAGCGTGGATAGCGGGAGGGCCAACGAGCAGTACTTC. Amino acids: CASSVDSGRANEQYF. Based on the CDR3 plus reference TRBV9 and TRBJ2-7, the full variable domain is DSGVTQTPKHLITATGQRVTLRCSPRSGDLSVYWYQQSLDQGLQFLIQYYNGEERAKGNILERFSAQQFPDLHSELNLSSLELGDSALYFCASSVDSGRANEQYFGPGTRLTVT.

The J gene is TRBJ2-1, the V gene TRBV5-1; D gene ambiguous. From germline, CDR1 is SGHRS and CDR2 YFSETQ. Trimming removed 0 bases at V and 5 bases at J, with 6 bases between. CDR3 size: 13 residues. The CDR3 nucleotides are TGCGCCAGCAGCTTGGGATCCAACAATGAGCAGTTCTTC. It specifies CASSLGSNNEQFF.

This chain links TRBV9 with TRBJ1-4; D is possibly TRBD1 (5 bases). V was cut by 3 bases and J by 7 bases, with 19 bases left in between. Per the germline V gene, CDR1 is SGDLS and CDR2 is YYNGEE. CDR3 length: 16 amino acids. In DNA form, the CDR3 reads TGTGCCAGCAGCGCCGGCGTGGGGGGAGCGGGTGAAAAACTGTTTTTT. Amino acid sequence: CASSAGVGGAGEKLFF. The full variable domain, rest sourced from reference TRBV9 and TRBJ1-4, is DSGVTQTPKHLITATGQRVTLRCSPRSGDLSVYWYQQSLDQGLQFLIQYYNGEERAKGNILERFSAQQFPDLHSELNLSSLELGDSALYFCASSAGVGGAGEKLFFGSGTQLSVL.

The genes are TRBV4-1 and TRBJ2-5; D gene ambiguous. CDR3 length equals 15 residues. CDR1 MGHRA and CDR2 YSYEKL come from the germline V gene. Trimming stripped 1 base from V and 5 bases from J, with 14 bases between. CDR3 sequence: CASSQGYAGGETQYF. Written as DNA, the CDR3 is TGCGCCAGCAGCCAAGGGTACGCAGGTGGGGAGACCCAGTACTTC.

J is TRBJ1-1 and V is TRBV28; 9 nucleotides agree with TRBD1. V lost 3 bases, J lost 8 bases, and 10 bases stayed unmatched. Per the germline V gene, CDR1 is MDHEN and CDR2 is SYDVKM. The CDR3 has 15 residues. CDR3 sequence reads: CASSFPGTGSGEAFF. Written as DNA, the CDR3 is TGTGCCAGCAGTTTCCCCGGGACAGGGAGTGGGGAAGCTTTCTTT.